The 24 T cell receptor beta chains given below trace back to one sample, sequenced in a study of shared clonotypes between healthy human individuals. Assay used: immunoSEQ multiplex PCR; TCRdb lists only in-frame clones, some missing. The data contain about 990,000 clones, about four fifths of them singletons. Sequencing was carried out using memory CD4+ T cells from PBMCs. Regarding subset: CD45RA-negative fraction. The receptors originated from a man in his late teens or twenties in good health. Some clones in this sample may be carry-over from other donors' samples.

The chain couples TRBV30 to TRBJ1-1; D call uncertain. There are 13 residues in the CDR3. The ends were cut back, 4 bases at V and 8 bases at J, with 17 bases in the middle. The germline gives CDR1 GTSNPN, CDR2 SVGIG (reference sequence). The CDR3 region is CAWIGLGWSEAFF. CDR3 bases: TGTGCCTGGATTGGGCTAGGTTGGTCGGAAGCTTTCTTT.

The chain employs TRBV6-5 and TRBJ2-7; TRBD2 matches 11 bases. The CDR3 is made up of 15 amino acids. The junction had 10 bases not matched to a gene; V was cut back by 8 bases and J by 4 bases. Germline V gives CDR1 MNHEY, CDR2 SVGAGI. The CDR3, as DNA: TGTGCCAGCTGGAGTACTAGCGGGAGAGCTTACGAGCAGTACTTC. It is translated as CASWSTSGRAYEQYF.

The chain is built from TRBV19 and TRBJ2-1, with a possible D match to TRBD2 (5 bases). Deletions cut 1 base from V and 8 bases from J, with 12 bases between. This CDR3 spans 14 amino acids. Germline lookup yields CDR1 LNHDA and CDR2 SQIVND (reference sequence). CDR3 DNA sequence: TGTGCCAGTAGTATAGTGAGACTATCCCATGAGCAGTTCTTC. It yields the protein CASSIVRLSHEQFF. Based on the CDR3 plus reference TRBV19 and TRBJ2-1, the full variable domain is DGGITQSPKYLFRKEGQNVTLSCEQNLNHDAMYWYRQDPGQGLRLIYYSQIVNDFQKGDIAEGYSVSREKKESFPLTVTSAQKNPTAFYLCASSIVRLSHEQFFGPGTRLTVL.

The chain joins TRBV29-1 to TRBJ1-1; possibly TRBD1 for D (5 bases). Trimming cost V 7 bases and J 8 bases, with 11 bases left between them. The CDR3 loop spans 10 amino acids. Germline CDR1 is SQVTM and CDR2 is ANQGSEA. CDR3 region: CSGLTDEAFF. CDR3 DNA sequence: TGCAGCGGTTTGACAGACGAAGCTTTCTTT.

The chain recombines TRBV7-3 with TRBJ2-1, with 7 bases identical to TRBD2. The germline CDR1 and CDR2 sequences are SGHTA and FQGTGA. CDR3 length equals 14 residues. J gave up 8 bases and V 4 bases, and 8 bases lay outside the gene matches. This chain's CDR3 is CASSYRRESDEQFF. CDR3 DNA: TGTGCCAGCAGCTACCGGCGGGAGAGCGATGAGCAGTTCTTC.

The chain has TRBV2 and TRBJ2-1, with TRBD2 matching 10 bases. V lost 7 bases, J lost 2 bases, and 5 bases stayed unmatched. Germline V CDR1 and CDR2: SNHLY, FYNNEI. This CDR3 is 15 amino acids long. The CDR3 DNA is TGTGCCAGCATTCAGCGGGAGGGCCCCTACAATGAGCAGTTCTTC. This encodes CASIQREGPYNEQFF.

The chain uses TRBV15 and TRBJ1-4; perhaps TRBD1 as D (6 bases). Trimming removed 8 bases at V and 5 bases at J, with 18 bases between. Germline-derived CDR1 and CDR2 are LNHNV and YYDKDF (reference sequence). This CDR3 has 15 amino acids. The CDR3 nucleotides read TGTGCCACCGCTATAGGGGGGGCCGGCAATGAAAAACTGTTTTTT. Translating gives CATAIGGAGNEKLFF.

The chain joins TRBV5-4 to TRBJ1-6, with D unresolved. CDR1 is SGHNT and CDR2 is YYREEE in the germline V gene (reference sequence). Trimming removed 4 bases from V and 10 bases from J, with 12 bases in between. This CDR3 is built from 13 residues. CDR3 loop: CASSTTEVSPLHF. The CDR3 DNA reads TGTGCCAGCAGCACTACAGAGGTCTCACCCCTCCACTTT.

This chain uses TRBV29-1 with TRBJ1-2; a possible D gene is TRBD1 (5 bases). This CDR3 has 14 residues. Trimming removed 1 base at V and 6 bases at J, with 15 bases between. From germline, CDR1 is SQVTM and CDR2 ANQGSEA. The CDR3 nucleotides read TGCAGCGTTGAAGGGACACCCGCGAGGGATGGCTACACCTTC. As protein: CSVEGTPARDGYTF.

CDR3 residues: CASSQDYSLVGIGDEQYF. The CDR3 DNA reads as TGTGCCAGCAGCCAAGACTATAGTCTAGTCGGGATTGGAGACGAGCAGTACTTC. V is TRBV4-2 and J is TRBJ2-7; a possible D gene is TRBD2 (5 bases). The V gene lost 0 bases and the J gene lost 5 bases, with 23 bases spanning the gap. CDR3 length: 18 residues. CDR1 is LGHNA and CDR2 is YNFKEQ in the germline V gene.

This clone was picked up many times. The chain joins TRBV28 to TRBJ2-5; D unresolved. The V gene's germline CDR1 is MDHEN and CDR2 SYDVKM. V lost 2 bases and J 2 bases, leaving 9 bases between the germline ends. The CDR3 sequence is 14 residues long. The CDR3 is CASSLIGRQETQYF. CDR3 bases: TGTGCCAGCAGTTTAATCGGAAGACAAGAGACCCAGTACTTC.

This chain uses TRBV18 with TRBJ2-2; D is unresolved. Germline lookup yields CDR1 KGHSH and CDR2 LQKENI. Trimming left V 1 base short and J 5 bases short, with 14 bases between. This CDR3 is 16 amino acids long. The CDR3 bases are TGTGCCAGCTCACCACAGCGCGTACAGATGACCGGGGAGCTGTTTTTT. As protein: CASSPQRVQMTGELFF.

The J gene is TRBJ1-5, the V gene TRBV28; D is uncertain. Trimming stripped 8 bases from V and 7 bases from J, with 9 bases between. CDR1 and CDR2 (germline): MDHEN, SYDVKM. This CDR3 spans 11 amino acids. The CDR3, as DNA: TGTGCCAGCCGCGGTCGACAGCCCCAGCATTTT. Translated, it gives CASRGRQPQHF. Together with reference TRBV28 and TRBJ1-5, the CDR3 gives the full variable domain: DVKVTQSSRYLVKRTGEKVFLECVQDMDHENMFWYRQDPGLGLRLIYFSYDVKMKEKGDIPEGYSVSREKKERFSLILESASTNQTSMYLCASRGRQPQHFGDGTRLSIL.

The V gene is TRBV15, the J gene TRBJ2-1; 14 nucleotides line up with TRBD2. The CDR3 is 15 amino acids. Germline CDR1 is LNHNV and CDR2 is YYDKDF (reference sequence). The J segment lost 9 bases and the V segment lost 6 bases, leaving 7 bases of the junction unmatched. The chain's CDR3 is CATRMGLAGVSEQFF. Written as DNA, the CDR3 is TGTGCCACCAGGATGGGACTAGCGGGAGTCTCTGAGCAGTTCTTC.

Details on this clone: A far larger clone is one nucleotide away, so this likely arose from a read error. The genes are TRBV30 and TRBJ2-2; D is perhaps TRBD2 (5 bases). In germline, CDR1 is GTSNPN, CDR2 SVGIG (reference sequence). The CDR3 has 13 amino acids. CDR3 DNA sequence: TGTGCCTGGAGTCCGGACGGGATCGGGGAGCTGCTTTTT. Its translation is CAWSPDGIGELLF. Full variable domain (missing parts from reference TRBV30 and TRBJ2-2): SQTIHQWPATLVQPVGSPLSLECTVEGTSNPNLYWYRQAAGRGLQLLFYSVGIGQISSEVPQNLSASRPQDRQFILSSKKLLLSDSGFYLCAWSPDGIGELLFGEGSRLTVL.

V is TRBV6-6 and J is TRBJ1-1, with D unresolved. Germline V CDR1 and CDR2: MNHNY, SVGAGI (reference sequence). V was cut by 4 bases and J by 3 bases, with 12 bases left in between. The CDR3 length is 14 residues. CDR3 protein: CASSSERYDTEAFF. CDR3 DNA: TGTGCCAGCAGTTCCGAGAGATACGACACTGAAGCTTTCTTT.

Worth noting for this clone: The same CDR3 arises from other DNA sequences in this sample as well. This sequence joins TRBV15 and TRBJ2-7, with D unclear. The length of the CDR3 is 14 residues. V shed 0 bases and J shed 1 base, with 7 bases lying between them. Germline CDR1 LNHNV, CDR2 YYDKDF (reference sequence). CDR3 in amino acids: CATSRDPGSYEQYF. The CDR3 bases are TGTGCCACCAGCAGAGATCCAGGTTCCTACGAGCAGTACTTC.

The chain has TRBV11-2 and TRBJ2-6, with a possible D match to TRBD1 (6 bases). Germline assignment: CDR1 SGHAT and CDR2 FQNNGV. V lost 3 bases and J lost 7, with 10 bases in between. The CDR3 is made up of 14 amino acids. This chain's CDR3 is CASSLQGQANVLTF. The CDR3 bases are TGTGCCAGCAGCTTGCAGGGACAAGCCAACGTCCTGACTTTC.

In DNA, the CDR3 is TGTGCCGGCGGTCGAAATGAGCAGTTCTTC. This translates into CAGGRNEQFF. The rearrangement joins TRBV6-6 to TRBJ2-1; D ambiguous. This CDR3 spans 10 amino acids. V was shortened by 11 bases and J by 7 bases, with 9 bases between the two germline ends. Germline lookup yields CDR1 MNHNY and CDR2 SVGAGI (reference sequence).

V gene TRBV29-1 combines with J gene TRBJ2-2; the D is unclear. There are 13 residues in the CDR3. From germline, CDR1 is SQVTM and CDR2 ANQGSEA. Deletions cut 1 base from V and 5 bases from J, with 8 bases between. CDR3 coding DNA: TGCAGCGTTGAAGGGTGGGATACCGGGGAGCTGTTTTTT. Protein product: CSVEGWDTGELFF.

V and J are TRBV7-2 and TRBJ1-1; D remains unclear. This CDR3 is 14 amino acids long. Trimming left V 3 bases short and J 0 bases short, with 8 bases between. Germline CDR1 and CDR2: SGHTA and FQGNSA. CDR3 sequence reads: CASSFGGMNTEAFF. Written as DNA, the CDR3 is TGTGCCAGCAGCTTCGGCGGCATGAACACTGAAGCTTTCTTT.

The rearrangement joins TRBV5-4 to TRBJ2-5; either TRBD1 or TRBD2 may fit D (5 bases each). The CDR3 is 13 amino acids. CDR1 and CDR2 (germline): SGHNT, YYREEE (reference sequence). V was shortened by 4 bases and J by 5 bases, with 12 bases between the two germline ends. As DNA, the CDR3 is TGTGCCAGCAGCCTCCCCGGGGCGGAGACCCAGTACTTC. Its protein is CASSLPGAETQYF.

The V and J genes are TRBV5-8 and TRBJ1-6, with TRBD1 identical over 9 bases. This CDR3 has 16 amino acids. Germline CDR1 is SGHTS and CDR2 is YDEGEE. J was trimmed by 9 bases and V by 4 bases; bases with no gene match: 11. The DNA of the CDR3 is TGTGCCAGCAGCCGGGCCGGGACAGGGAAGGGTTCACCCCTCCACTTT. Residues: CASSRAGTGKGSPLHF.

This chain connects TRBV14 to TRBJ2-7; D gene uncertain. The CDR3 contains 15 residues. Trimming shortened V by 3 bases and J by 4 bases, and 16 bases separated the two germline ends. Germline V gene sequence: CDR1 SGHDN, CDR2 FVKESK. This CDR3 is CASSQSNGPTYEQYF. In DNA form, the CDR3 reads TGTGCCAGCAGCCAGAGTAACGGACCCACTTACGAGCAGTACTTC.